Listed here is a single T cell receptor beta chain. One entry per CDR3 protein, called by TCRdb with MiXCR from the 5' RACE reads. The top ten clones hold approximately 1.5% of a sample with more than 60,000 distinct CDR3 sequences, around 21% of them seen once. This entry is derived from a study of HIV-infected patients and healthy controls. Germline values: CDR1 SGHDT, CDR2 YYEEEE. The length of the CDR3 is 13 residues. V lost 0 bases and J 3 bases, leaving 6 bases between the germline ends. The chain employs TRBV5-6 and TRBJ2-5; D is unclear. Sequencing was done on a sample of CD4+ T cells from blood. The source of this sequence is a human donor in good health. CDR3 sequence reads: CASSLDEKETQYF. The CDR3 region has the DNA TGTGCCAGCAGCTTGGATGAAAAAGAGACCCAGTACTTC.